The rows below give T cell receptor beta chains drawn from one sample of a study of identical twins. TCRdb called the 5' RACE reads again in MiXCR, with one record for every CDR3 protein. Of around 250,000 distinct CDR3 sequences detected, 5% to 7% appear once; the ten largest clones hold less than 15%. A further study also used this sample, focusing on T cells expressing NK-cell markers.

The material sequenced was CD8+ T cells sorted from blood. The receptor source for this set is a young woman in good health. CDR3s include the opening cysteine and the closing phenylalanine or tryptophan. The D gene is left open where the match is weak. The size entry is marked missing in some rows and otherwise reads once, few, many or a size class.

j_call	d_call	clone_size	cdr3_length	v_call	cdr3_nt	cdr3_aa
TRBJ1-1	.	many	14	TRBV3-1	TGTGCCAGCAGCCAAGATAGGACACGAGTTGAAGCTTTCTTT	CASSQDRTRVEAFF
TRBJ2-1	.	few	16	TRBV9	TGTGCCAGCAGCGTAGCGGGTGGGGTGTCCTACAATGAGCAGTTCTTC	CASSVAGGVSYNEQFF
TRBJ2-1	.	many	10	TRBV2	TGTGCCAGCAGTGAGAATGAGCAGTTCTTC	CASSENEQFF
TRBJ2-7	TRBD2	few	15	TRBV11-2	TGTGCCAGCAGCTTAGAGGGGGGGAACTCCTACGAGCAGTACTTC	CASSLEGGNSYEQYF
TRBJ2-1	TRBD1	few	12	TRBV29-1	TGCAGCGGGGGACAGCCCAACAATGAGCAGTTCTTC	CSGGQPNNEQFF
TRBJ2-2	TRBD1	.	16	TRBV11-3	TGTGCCAGCAACCTCCGGGACAGGGGGCGGAGCGGGGAGCTGTTTTTT	CASNLRDRGRSGELFF
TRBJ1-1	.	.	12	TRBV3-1	TGTGCCAGCAGCCCGTACGGGACTGAAGCTTTCTTT	CASSPYGTEAFF
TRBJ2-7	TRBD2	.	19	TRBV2	TGTGCCAGCAGTGAAGATGGGACTAGCAATGAAAAAAGCTCCTACGAGCAGTACTTC	CASSEDGTSNEKSSYEQYF
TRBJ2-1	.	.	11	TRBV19	TGTGCCACCTTTTCGGGCGGGTTCCAGTTCTTC	CATFSGGFQFF
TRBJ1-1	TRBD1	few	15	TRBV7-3	TGTGCCAGCAGCTTAACGGAGGGGGCAGGCACTGAAGCTTTCTTT	CASSLTEGAGTEAFF
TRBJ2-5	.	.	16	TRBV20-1	TGCAGTGCTAACCCAAGGGGGGGAGGAAGGCAAGAGACCCAGTACTTC	CSANPRGGGRQETQYF
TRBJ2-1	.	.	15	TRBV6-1	TGTGCCAGCAGTGAAAAACTATCGTATTGGAATGAGCAGTTCTTC	CASSEKLSYWNEQFF
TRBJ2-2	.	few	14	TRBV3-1	TGTGCCAGCAGCCAAAAACTAGGAACCGGGGAGCTGTTTTTT	CASSQKLGTGELFF
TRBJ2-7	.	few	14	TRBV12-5	TGTGCTAGTGGCTCCCGGCAGGGACGCTACGAGCAGTACTTC	CASGSRQGRYEQYF
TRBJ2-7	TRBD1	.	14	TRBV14	TGTGCCAGCAGCCGCCGGGACAGGTCTAACGAGCAGTACTTC	CASSRRDRSNEQYF